The 28 T cell receptor beta chains listed next were all sequenced from one sample in a study of T cell changes during pregnancy in multiple sclerosis. Some clones are missing from TCRdb's copy, which holds only in-frame ones; the method was immunoSEQ multiplex PCR. Of roughly 24,000 clones listed, 86% are singletons. This specimen consisted of CD8+ T cells from peripheral blood mononuclear cells, obtained in the first trimester of pregnancy. The receptors originated from a female donor in good health, enrolled as a control in a pregnancy study.

The chain couples TRBV28 to TRBJ2-7; 9 positions match TRBD1. CDR3 length: 14 residues. V trimming: 7 bases; J trimming: 5 bases; junction bases outside the gene matches: 9. Germline loops: CDR1 MDHEN, CDR2 SYDVKM. The CDR3 region has the DNA TGTGCCAGCATTCCGGGACAGGGTTACGACGAGCAGTACTTC. Translation gives CASIPGQGYDEQYF.

The chain has TRBV19 and TRBJ1-2, with D tentatively TRBD1 (6 bases). Germline CDR1 is LNHDA and CDR2 is SQIVND (reference sequence). The CDR3 extends over 12 amino acids. Trimming took off 10 bases at V and 7 bases at J, with 16 bases between the two ends. DNA of the CDR3: TGTGCCACCTCCGGAGAACAGGGTGGCTACACCTTC. It encodes CATSGEQGGYTF.

This clone has just a few counts. The rearrangement joins TRBV6-5 to TRBJ1-1; D unresolved. Trimming cost V 0 bases and J 3 bases, with 11 bases left between them. The CDR3 spans 15 residues. Germline CDR1 MNHEY, CDR2 SVGAGI. This CDR3 reads CASSYSRLVDTEAFF. The CDR3 DNA reads as TGTGCCAGCAGTTACTCGCGGTTGGTCGACACTGAAGCTTTCTTT.

The chain uses TRBV6-4 and TRBJ2-3, with D uncertain. Germline CDR1 MRHNA, CDR2 SNTAGT. V was shortened by 0 bases and J by 0 bases, with 4 bases between the two germline ends. The CDR3 sequence is 14 residues long. The CDR3 sequence: CASSDSESTDTQYF. The CDR3 DNA reads as TGTGCCAGCAGTGACTCGGAGAGCACAGATACGCAGTATTTT.

This clone has just one count. The V call is TRBV5-8, the J call TRBJ1-5, with a tentative D call TRBD1 (6 bases). Germline V gene lookup returns CDR1 SGHTS and CDR2 YDEGEE. V shed 3 bases and J shed 2 bases, with 15 bases lying between them. The CDR3 is made up of 16 amino acids. The CDR3 DNA reads TGTGCCAGCAGCTCCAAGGGGGTTGGTGGCAATCAGCCCCAGCATTTT. This encodes CASSSKGVGGNQPQHF.

The CDR3 bases are TGCGCCAGCAGCCCGACTCTACGCACAGATACGCAGTATTTT. Translated: CASSPTLRTDTQYF. The chain is built from TRBV4-3 and TRBJ2-3; unclear D gene. The CDR3 consists of 14 residues. From germline, CDR1 is LGHNA and CDR2 YSLEER. Trimming removed 4 bases at V and 1 base at J, with 9 bases between.

The chain joins TRBV18 to TRBJ2-3; 8 bases map to TRBD2. J gave up 4 bases and V 4 bases, and 7 bases lay outside the gene matches. The germline V gene encodes CDR1 KGHSH and CDR2 LQKENI. This CDR3 is built from 15 residues. CDR3 DNA: TGTGCCAGCTCACGGGGACTAGGTGAATCAGATACGCAGTATTTT. Translating gives CASSRGLGESDTQYF.

The chain is built from TRBV4-3 and TRBJ2-7; 13 bases match TRBD2. Germline CDR1 reads LGHNA; CDR2 reads YSLEER. CDR3 size: 16 residues. V lost 2 bases, J lost 2 bases, and 3 bases stayed unmatched. The chain's CDR3 is CASSQTSGGGPYEQYF. The CDR3 DNA follows: TGCGCCAGCAGCCAAACTAGCGGGGGGGGACCCTACGAGCAGTACTTC.

This sequence joins TRBV6-1 and TRBJ1-5; D is unresolved. The CDR3 totals 12 residues. The germline CDR1 and CDR2 sequences are MNHNS and SASEGT. V lost 7 bases and J 4 bases, leaving 8 bases between the germline ends. CDR3 sequence: CASTDRNQPQHF. The DNA of the CDR3 is TGTGCCAGCACTGATCGTAATCAGCCCCAGCATTTT.

J is TRBJ1-5 and V is TRBV18; 8 bases match TRBD1. J was trimmed by 5 bases and V by 6 bases; bases with no gene match: 6. Germline V gene lookup returns CDR1 KGHSH and CDR2 LQKENI. The CDR3 totals 14 residues. CDR3 residues: CASSPDREDQPQHF. The CDR3 nucleotides are TGTGCCAGCTCCCCGGACAGGGAGGATCAGCCCCAGCATTTT. Based on the CDR3 plus reference TRBV18 and TRBJ1-5, the full variable domain is NAGVMQNPRHLVRRRGQEARLRCSPMKGHSHVYWYRQLPEEGLKFMVYLQKENIIDESGMPKERFSAEFPKEGPSILRIQQVVRGDSAAYFCASSPDREDQPQHFGDGTRLSIL.

V and J are TRBV7-9 and TRBJ2-7, with TRBD1 as a possible D gene (6 bases). The CDR3 extends over 13 amino acids. V lost 5 bases and J 4 bases, leaving 12 bases between the germline ends. The germline V gene has CDR1 SEHNR and CDR2 FQNEAQ (reference sequence). CDR3 coding DNA: TGTGCCAGCAGCGATCAAACAGGGTACGAGCAGTACTTC. This gives the protein CASSDQTGYEQYF.

About this clone itself: A read error may account for a junction end that differs from germline. The chain couples TRBV27 to TRBJ2-1; 9 bases match TRBD1. The CDR3 is 15 amino acids. Germline V gene data show CDR1 as MNHEY and CDR2 as SMNVEV (reference sequence). In DNA form, the CDR3 reads TGTGCCAGCAGTTGGGACAGGGACGCGTACACTGAGCAGTTCTTC. Its translation: CASSWDRDAYTEQFF.

The chain employs TRBV5-6 and TRBJ1-1, with 11 bases aligning to TRBD1. The CDR3 spans 12 residues. V shed 3 bases, J shed 10 bases, and the junction held 2 bases outside the gene matches. Germline lookup yields CDR1 SGHDT and CDR2 YYEEEE. The CDR3 spells CASSWTGGRAFF. The DNA of the CDR3 is TGTGCCAGCAGCTGGACAGGGGGCCGAGCTTTCTTT.

The genes are TRBV28 and TRBJ2-1, with TRBD2 identical over 15 bases. The V and J ends lost 5 bases and 7 bases, in that order; junction bases with no gene match: 6. Looked up from germline, CDR1 is MDHEN and CDR2 is SYDVKM. The CDR3 is 16 amino acids. The CDR3 here is CASSPGLAGGENEQFF. In DNA, the CDR3 is TGTGCCAGCAGTCCGGGACTAGCGGGGGGAGAGAATGAGCAGTTCTTC. Using reference TRBV28 and TRBJ2-1 for the parts outside the CDR3, the full variable domain is DVKVTQSSRYLVKRTGEKVFLECVQDMDHENMFWYRQDPGLGLRLIYFSYDVKMKEKGDIPEGYSVSREKKERFSLILESASTNQTSMYLCASSPGLAGGENEQFFGPGTRLTVL.

A word on this clone: This likely reflects a read error, since a far larger clone is one base away. Other DNA sequences in this specimen translate into the identical CDR3. The V gene is TRBV5-4, the J gene TRBJ1-2; D is uncertain. Germline CDR1 SGHNT, CDR2 YYREEE (reference sequence). Between the trimmed V and J ends, which lost 0 bases and 6 bases, there was a span of 9 bases. This CDR3 is built from 13 residues. The CDR3 region has the DNA TGTGCCAGCAGCTTGGCCGGGGTGGATGGCTACACCTTC. It codes for CASSLAGVDGYTF.

This chain links TRBV6-1 with TRBJ1-1; D uncertain. Trimming took off 2 bases at V and 4 bases at J, with 8 bases between the two ends. CDR1 MNHNS and CDR2 SASEGT come from the germline V gene. The CDR3 spans 13 residues. CDR3 amino acids: CASSENRRTEAFF. Written as DNA, the CDR3 is TGTGCCAGCAGTGAAAATCGTCGCACTGAAGCTTTCTTT.

The V gene is TRBV9, the J gene TRBJ2-1, with a possible D match to TRBD2 (6 bases). CDR3 size: 12 residues. V dropped 7 bases and J dropped 3 bases, with 8 bases sitting between them. CDR1 and CDR2 from the germline V gene are SGDLS and YYNGEE. The CDR3 DNA reads as TGTGCCAGCGGGGGGATCTACAATGAGCAGTTCTTC. The encoded protein is CASGGIYNEQFF.

The genes are TRBV18 and TRBJ2-7, with 9 bases fitting TRBD1. Trimming removed 6 bases from V and 4 bases from J; junction bases left unmatched: 4. The CDR3 has 13 amino acids. Germline CDR1 reads KGHSH; CDR2 reads LQKENI. CDR3 loop: CASSPTGGYEQYF. The DNA of the CDR3 is TGTGCCAGCTCCCCGACAGGGGGTTACGAGCAGTACTTC.

The V and J genes are TRBV4-3 and TRBJ1-2; 10 nucleotides align to TRBD1. The CDR3 length is 15 residues. CDR1 LGHNA and CDR2 YSLEER come from the germline V gene. The V gene end was trimmed by 1 base and the J gene end by 8 bases; junction bases not matched to a gene: 7. The CDR3 spells CASSQAAGTGDGYTF. CDR3 coding DNA: TGCGCCAGCAGCCAAGCTGCCGGGACAGGGGACGGCTACACCTTC.

The rearrangement uses TRBV2 and TRBJ2-1, with 11 nucleotides matching TRBD2. The CDR3 length is 14 residues. Germline CDR1 SNHLY, CDR2 FYNNEI. The ends lost 8 bases at V and 7 bases at J; junction bases unmatched: 7. The CDR3 sequence: CASVLAGGRNEQFF. Here the CDR3 DNA reads TGTGCCAGCGTTCTAGCGGGGGGCCGGAATGAGCAGTTCTTC.

The chain joins TRBV7-3 to TRBJ1-1, with D possibly being TRBD1 (5 bases). Germline V CDR1 and CDR2: SGHTA, FQGTGA. This CDR3 contains 13 residues. V lost 5 bases, J lost 7 bases, and 14 bases lay in between. CDR3 loop: CASSLQQDHEAFF. CDR3 DNA sequence: TGTGCCAGCAGCCTCCAACAGGACCATGAAGCTTTCTTT.

V usage is TRBV11-2 and J usage is TRBJ2-7, with a weak D call TRBD1 (5 bases). Germline values: CDR1 SGHAT, CDR2 FQNNGV. V dropped 2 bases and J dropped 3 bases, with 11 bases sitting between them. CDR3 length: 14 amino acids. The CDR3 DNA sequence: TGTGCCAGCAGCTTACCAGGGATGTTCTACGAGCAGTACTTC. Its translation: CASSLPGMFYEQYF.

This chain uses TRBV6-5 with TRBJ2-7, with D unclear. Germline V gives CDR1 MNHEY, CDR2 SVGAGI. Trimming pared 1 base from V and 2 bases from J, leaving 12 bases between. This CDR3 spans 15 amino acids. The CDR3 loop reads CASSYYRQSPYEQYF. The DNA of the CDR3 is TGTGCCAGCAGTTACTACCGTCAGTCTCCCTACGAGCAGTACTTC.

This sequence joins TRBV12-5 and TRBJ2-1; 9 bases line up with TRBD2. This CDR3 spans 15 amino acids. The germline CDR1 and CDR2 sequences are LGHNT and FRNRAP. J lost 4 bases, V lost 1 base, and 2 bases had no gene match. DNA of the CDR3: TGTGCTAGTGGTTTGGGTAGCGGGGGATACAATGAGCAGTTCTTC. It codes for CASGLGSGGYNEQFF.

The genes are TRBV7-9 and TRBJ2-1, with TRBD2 as a possible D gene (6 bases). The V gene's germline CDR1 is SEHNR and CDR2 FQNEAQ (reference sequence). Deletions cut 4 bases from V and 5 bases from J, with 6 bases between. The CDR3 loop spans 12 amino acids. CDR3 in amino acids: CASSWGDNEQFF. In DNA, the CDR3 is TGTGCCAGCAGCTGGGGGGACAATGAGCAGTTCTTC.

The genes are TRBV28 and TRBJ2-3, with a tentative D call TRBD1 (6 bases). The CDR3 extends over 14 amino acids. V lost 8 bases to trimming and J lost 3 bases, with 15 bases between them. Per the germline V gene, CDR1 is MDHEN and CDR2 is SYDVKM. The chain's CDR3 is CASGGGQGTDTQYF. The CDR3 DNA reads as TGTGCCAGCGGGGGCGGCCAAGGGACAGATACGCAGTATTTT.

This rearrangement joins TRBV27 to TRBJ1-6; D gene uncertain. The V gene's germline CDR1 is MNHEY and CDR2 SMNVEV (reference sequence). Trimming removed 6 bases from V and 7 bases from J, with 16 bases in between. The CDR3 consists of 15 residues. The CDR3 protein is CASSHIPDFNSPLHF. Written as DNA, the CDR3 is TGTGCCAGCAGCCACATTCCCGATTTCAATTCACCCCTCCACTTT.

This clone was seen more than once but under ten times. This same CDR3 is encoded by further DNA sequences in the sample. V is TRBV5-4 and J is TRBJ2-1; 10 bases fit TRBD1. From germline, CDR1 is SGHNT and CDR2 YYREEE (reference sequence). The CDR3 runs 16 residues. J lost 4 bases, V lost 0 bases, and 4 bases had no gene match. In nucleotides, the CDR3 is TGTGCCAGCAGCTTGGGGGGACAGGGGATTTACAATGAGCAGTTCTTC. Protein product: CASSLGGQGIYNEQFF.